The sequence of this T cell receptor beta chain was determined in a study of blood T cells in healthy people across ages. The second PCR ran about 6 to 12 cycles with a sample-barcoded 5' primer and J-beta primers. The template-switch adaptor was a 5' adaptor with 12 random nucleotides. It tagged each cDNA molecule. TCRdb re-analysed the 5' RACE reads in MiXCR, keeping a single row per CDR3 protein. The repertoire holds 650,000 to 700,000 distinct CDR3 sequences, around 32% seen once, with approximately 15% in the top ten. Concerning this clonotype: What it binds is not known. This sequence may be a read error, since a much larger clone differs from it by one base.

General study findings and limits: In older individuals, TCR beta diversity per million T cells was lower, falling roughly linearly with age.

Each donor's blood draw was 8.5 to 10 milliliters of peripheral blood. CDR1 is SQVTM and CDR2 is ANQGSEA in the germline V gene. The CDR3 runs to 14 residues. This chain connects TRBV29-1 to TRBJ2-1, with 11 bases lining up with TRBD2. The better agreement between TRBJ2-7 and the DNA end casts doubt on the J call. This sequence originates from a woman of 80 years or more in good health. The sequencing sample was made of blood. The CDR3, as DNA: TGCAGCGCTCGACTAGCGGGGTTGTACAATGAGCAGTACTTC. It codes for CSARLAGLYNEQYF.